The clone carrying this TCR beta chain came up a few times. Its antigen is not known. The sample comes from a study of regulatory T cells in long-lasting Graves disease. With 0 bases removed from V and 3 bases from J, the gap between germline ends came to 10 bases. CDR3 length: 15 amino acids. Germline values: CDR1 SGDLS, CDR2 YYNGEE. Time point meaning: newly diagnosed GD, antithyroid drugs for less than 3 months. RNA from PBMCs was the source of the TCR library. Study conclusions and caveats: Less diverse TCR repertoires were seen in persistent Graves' patients than in newly diagnosed ones.

CDR3 regions were amplified by Arm-PCR using iRepertoire HTBI primers to build TCR beta libraries. TCRdb reanalysed the multiplex PCR reads using MiXCR and keeps one entry per CDR3 protein. The data show about 530,000 distinct CDR3 sequences, around 16% seen once. Separately, the same data were catalogued under a study of T cells in Graves' hyperthyroidism and ophthalmopathy. From that paper: It was considered stable Graves' hyperthyroidism when ophthalmopathy did not progress within 18 months. Patients aged 18 to 65 had newly diagnosed hyperthyroidism of under 2 months' duration.

The sequence was collected from a woman aged 40-65 years with Graves disease. Here the sequenced sample was peripheral blood mononuclear cells (PBMCs), taken at new diagnosis, from a patient treated with antithyroid drugs. The chain joins TRBV9 to TRBJ1-3; maybe TRBD1 (6 bases). This chain's CDR3 is CASSVGVQGGNTIYF. For the CDR3, the DNA is TGTGCCAGCAGCGTAGGGGTACAGGGTGGAAACACCATATATTTT. Combining the CDR3 with reference TRBV9 and TRBJ1-3 gives the whole variable domain DSGVTQTPKHLITATGQRVTLRCSPRSGDLSVYWYQQSLDQGLQFLIQYYNGEERAKGNILERFSAQQFPDLHSELNLSSLELGDSALYFCASSVGVQGGNTIYFGEGSWLTVV.